This TCR beta chain came from a study of CD8 T cells in Susac syndrome. V lost 2 bases, J lost 7 bases, and 11 bases stayed unmatched. Germline V gene sequence: CDR1 MNHEY, CDR2 SVGEGT. This CDR3 has 16 amino acids. Reverse transcription used roughly 0.45 to 1 ug RNA and random hexamers. TCRdb called the immunoSEQ multiplex PCR reads again in MiXCR, with one record for every CDR3 protein. The table records 200,000 or so distinct CDR3 sequences, 95% of them present only once. This chain links TRBV6-2 or TRBV6-3 with TRBJ1-5; 7 positions match TRBD1. The TCR comes from a human donor with Susac syndrome. The sequenced sample consisted of CD4+ T cells from PBMCs. CDR3 region: CASSYLPTGRAQPQHF. CDR3 sequence (DNA): TGTGCCAGCAGTTACCTCCCGACAGGGAGAGCGCAGCCCCAGCATTTT.